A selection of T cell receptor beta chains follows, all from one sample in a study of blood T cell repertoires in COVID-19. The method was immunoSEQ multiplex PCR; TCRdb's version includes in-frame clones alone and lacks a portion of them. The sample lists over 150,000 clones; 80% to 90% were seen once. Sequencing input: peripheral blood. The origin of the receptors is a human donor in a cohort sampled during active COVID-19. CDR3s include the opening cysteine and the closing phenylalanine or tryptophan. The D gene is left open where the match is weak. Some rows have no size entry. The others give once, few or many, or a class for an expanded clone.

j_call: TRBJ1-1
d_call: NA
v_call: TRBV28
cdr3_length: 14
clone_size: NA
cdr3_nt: TGTGCCAGCACCAGGACAGTCCTGAACACTGAAGCTTTCTTT
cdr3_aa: CASTRTVLNTEAFF

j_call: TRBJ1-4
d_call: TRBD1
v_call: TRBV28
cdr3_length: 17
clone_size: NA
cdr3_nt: TGTGCCAGCAGTCGCGGACAGGGGGCGATTGGCAATGAAAAACTGTTTTTT
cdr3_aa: CASSRGQGAIGNEKLFF

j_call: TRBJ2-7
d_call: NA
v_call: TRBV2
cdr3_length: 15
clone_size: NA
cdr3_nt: TGTGCCAGCTCCTTGGGCAGACAGCCAACCTACGAGCAGTACTTC
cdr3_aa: CASSLGRQPTYEQYF

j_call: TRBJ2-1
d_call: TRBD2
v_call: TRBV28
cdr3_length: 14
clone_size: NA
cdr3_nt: TGTGCCAGCAGTCCCGGGACTAGACGCTATGAGCAGTTCTTC
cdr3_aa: CASSPGTRRYEQFF

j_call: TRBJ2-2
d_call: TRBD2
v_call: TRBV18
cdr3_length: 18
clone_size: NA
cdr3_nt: TGTGCCAGCTCATCCAGACTAGCGGGAGCCGTGTACACCGGGGAGCTGTTTTTT
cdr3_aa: CASSSRLAGAVYTGELFF

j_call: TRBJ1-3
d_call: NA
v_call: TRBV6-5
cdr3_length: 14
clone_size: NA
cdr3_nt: TGTGCCAGCAGCCCAACCTACTCTGGAAACACCATATATTTT
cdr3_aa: CASSPTYSGNTIYF

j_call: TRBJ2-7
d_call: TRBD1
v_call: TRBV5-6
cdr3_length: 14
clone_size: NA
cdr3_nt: TGTGCCAGCAGCTTGGGACAGGGGTCACACGAGCAGTACTTC
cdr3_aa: CASSLGQGSHEQYF

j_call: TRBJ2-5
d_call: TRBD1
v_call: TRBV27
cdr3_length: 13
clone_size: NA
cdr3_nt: TGTGCCACCAAGGGGACAGGACGGGAGACCCAGTACTTC
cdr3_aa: CATKGTGRETQYF

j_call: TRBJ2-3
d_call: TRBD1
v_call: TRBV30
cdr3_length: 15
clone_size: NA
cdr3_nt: TGTGCCTGGAGTGCCGGGACAGTTGACTCAGATACGCAGTATTTT
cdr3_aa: CAWSAGTVDSDTQYF

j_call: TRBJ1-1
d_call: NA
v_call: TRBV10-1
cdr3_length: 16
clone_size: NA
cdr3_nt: TGCGCCAGCAGTGAGGTCGGCCCAGGGGCTCTATCTGAAGCTTTCTTT
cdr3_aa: CASSEVGPGALSEAFF

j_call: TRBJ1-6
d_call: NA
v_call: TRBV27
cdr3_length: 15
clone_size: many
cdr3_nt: TGTGCCAGCAGTTTAACACAGGCCTATAATTCACCCCTCCACTTT
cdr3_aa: CASSLTQAYNSPLHF

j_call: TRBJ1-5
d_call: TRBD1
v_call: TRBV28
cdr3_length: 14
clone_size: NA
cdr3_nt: TGTGCCAGCGTGACAGGGGTTGGCAATCAGCCCCAGCATTTT
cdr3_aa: CASVTGVGNQPQHF

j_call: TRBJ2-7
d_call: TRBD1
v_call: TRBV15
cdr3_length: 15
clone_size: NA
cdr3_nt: TGTGCCACCAGCGACGCCAGACAGGGGAGCCACGAGCAGTACTTC
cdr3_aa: CATSDARQGSHEQYF

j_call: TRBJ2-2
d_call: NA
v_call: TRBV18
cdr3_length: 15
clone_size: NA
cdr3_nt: TGTGCCAGCTCACCCTCCAGGGGCAATTCCGGGGAGCTGTTTTTT
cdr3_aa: CASSPSRGNSGELFF

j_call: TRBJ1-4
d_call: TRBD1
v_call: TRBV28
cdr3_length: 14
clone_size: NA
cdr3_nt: TGTGCCAGCAGAGCGGGACAGGGGGATGAAAAACTGTTTTTT
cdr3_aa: CASRAGQGDEKLFF

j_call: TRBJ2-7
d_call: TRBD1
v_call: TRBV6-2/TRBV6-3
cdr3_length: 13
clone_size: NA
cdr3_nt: TGTGCCAGCAGCGACGGGACAGCCTACGAGCAGTACTTC
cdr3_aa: CASSDGTAYEQYF

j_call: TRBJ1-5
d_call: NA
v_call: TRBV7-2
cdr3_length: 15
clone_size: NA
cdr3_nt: TGTGCCAGCAGCATGGGACAAGGTGGCAATCAGCCCCAGCATTTT
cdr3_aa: CASSMGQGGNQPQHF

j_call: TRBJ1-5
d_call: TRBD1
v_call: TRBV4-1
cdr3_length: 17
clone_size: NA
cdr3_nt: TGCGCCAGCAGCCAAGCCGGGACAGGGGGCTCGAATCAGCCCCAGCATTTT
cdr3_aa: CASSQAGTGGSNQPQHF

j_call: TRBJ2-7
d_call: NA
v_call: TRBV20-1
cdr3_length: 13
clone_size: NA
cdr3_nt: TGCAGTGCTAGTGATAGCACCTCCTACGAGCAGTACTTC
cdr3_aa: CSASDSTSYEQYF

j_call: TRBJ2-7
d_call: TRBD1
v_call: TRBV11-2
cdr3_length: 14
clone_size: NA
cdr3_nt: TGTGCCAGCAGCCCACAGGGGGCTGTTGGTGAGCAGTACTTC
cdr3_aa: CASSPQGAVGEQYF